This passage covers 17 T cell receptor beta chains from one sample sequenced in a study of post-analysis software for immune sequencing data. General study points: Five or six TRBV segments, TRBV5-6, TRBV5-1 and TRBV20-1 among them, were found more frequent in patients than controls.

Sequencing libraries made from TCR beta cDNA carried unique molecular identifiers. TCRdb recomputed calls from the PCR reads with MiXCR, one row per CDR3 protein. The table includes about 770,000 distinct CDR3 sequences, 46% detected once. Their recognized antigens are unknown. The specimen sequenced was blood. The receptors derive from a girl aged 10-17 years with multiple sclerosis.

This sequence joins TRBV9 and TRBJ1-2, with D perhaps TRBD1 (5 bases). Germline assignment: CDR1 SGDLS and CDR2 YYNGEE. The CDR3 spans 18 residues. Trimming shortened V by 1 base and J by 6 bases, and 25 bases separated the two germline ends. CDR3 nucleotides: TGTGCCAGCAGCGTAAATTTGGGGGAACCGGACACTCGAAATGGCTACACCTTC. Residues: CASSVNLGEPDTRNGYTF.

The gene calls are TRBV12-3 or TRBV12-4 and TRBJ2-7; D may match TRBD1 or TRBD2 (5 bases each). The CDR3 has 16 residues. V dropped 3 bases and J dropped 2 bases, with 17 bases sitting between them. CDR3 sequence: CASSLNRDVPPYEQYF. The CDR3 nucleotides read TGTGCCAGCAGTTTGAACCGGGACGTCCCCCCCTACGAGCAGTACTTC.

This clonotype was observed a handful of times. The rearrangement uses TRBV12-3 or TRBV12-4 and TRBJ1-1, with D possibly matching TRBD1 (6 bases). The CDR3 is 13 amino acids. Trimming cost V 5 bases and J 4 bases, with 11 bases left between them. CDR3 sequence: CASSTGQSTEAFF. The CDR3 nucleotides read TGTGCCAGCAGTACAGGGCAGAGCACTGAAGCTTTCTTT.

The chain carries TRBV4-1 and TRBJ1-1; D unresolved. The V end was cut by 0 bases, the J end by 8 bases, with 7 bases between. The CDR3 sequence is 12 residues long. Germline assignment: CDR1 MGHRA and CDR2 YSYEKL. CDR3 sequence: CASSQDGGEAFF. CDR3 bases: TGCGCCAGCAGCCAAGATGGAGGGGAAGCTTTCTTT.

This clonotype was detected only a few times. The J gene is TRBJ2-3, the V gene TRBV6-1; D is uncertain. In germline, CDR1 is MNHNS, CDR2 SASEGT. The CDR3 has 14 amino acids. Trimming removed 2 bases from V and 7 bases from J, with 13 bases in between. As DNA, the CDR3 is TGTGCCAGCAGTGAAAACGGTTTTGGGTATACGCAGTATTTT. It yields the protein CASSENGFGYTQYF.

This sequence joins TRBV7-2 and TRBJ1-2, with D perhaps TRBD1 (5 bases). V was shortened by 5 bases and J by 4 bases, with 20 bases between the two germline ends. This CDR3 has 16 residues. Germline values: CDR1 SGHTA, CDR2 FQGNSA. The DNA for the CDR3 is TGTGCCAGCAGCCTACGGGGGGAAGGAAGGGGCTATGGCTACACCTTC. Its protein product is CASSLRGEGRGYGYTF.

The V gene is TRBV10-3, the J gene TRBJ2-3, with TRBD2 as a possible D gene (6 bases). The germline V and J ends were trimmed by 7 bases and 2 bases, with 19 bases remaining between them. CDR3 length equals 16 residues. Germline CDR1 ENHRY, CDR2 SYGVKD. The CDR3 loop reads CAINGGTGSNTDTQYF. The CDR3 DNA follows: TGTGCCATCAATGGGGGGACCGGCTCTAACACAGATACGCAGTATTTT.

This clonotype was detected a few times. The CDR3 nucleotides read TGCAGCGTTGAAGGTGGGCACCCTGAGGGTAATGAGCAGTTCTTC. Protein: CSVEGGHPEGNEQFF. This chain connects TRBV29-1 to TRBJ2-1; perhaps TRBD2 as D (5 bases). Deletions cut 1 base from V and 7 bases from J, with 17 bases between. Germline assignment: CDR1 SQVTM and CDR2 ANQGSEA. CDR3 size: 15 residues.

This clonotype was counted a few times. This chain links TRBV7-2 with TRBJ2-7; D tentatively reads TRBD1 or TRBD2 (7 bases each). Trimming pared 6 bases from V and 2 bases from J, leaving 20 bases between. Germline CDR1 SGHTA, CDR2 FQGNSA. This CDR3 comprises 16 residues. CDR3 protein: CASSPQGGGIPYEQYF. The CDR3 DNA reads TGTGCCAGCAGTCCCCAGGGGGGGGGGATTCCCTACGAGCAGTACTTC.

The chain is built from TRBV5-1 and TRBJ2-5, with TRBD2 as a possible D gene (5 bases). The J call may be in error: the DNA end matches TRBJ2-7 better. The V gene's germline CDR1 is SGHRS and CDR2 YFSETQ. The CDR3 has 14 amino acids. As DNA, the CDR3 is TGCGCCAGCAGCTTGGGTGGGAGCCAACTCGAGCAGTACTTC. Its protein is CASSLGGSQLEQYF.

A few counts support this clonotype. This chain's CDR3 is CASSLFGLSGANVLTF. CDR3 DNA sequence: TGTGCCAGCAGTTTATTTGGACTATCTGGGGCCAACGTCCTGACTTTC. The chain combines TRBV28 with TRBJ2-6; tentative D call: TRBD2 (6 bases). Germline V lookup: CDR1 MDHEN, CDR2 SYDVKM. CDR3 length: 16 amino acids. V was trimmed by 1 base and J by 1 base, leaving 8 bases between them.

The V call is TRBV7-2, the J call TRBJ2-3; D is possibly TRBD2 (5 bases). The CDR3 consists of 17 residues. V was clipped by 5 bases and J by 2 bases, with 20 bases between them. Germline V lookup: CDR1 SGHTA, CDR2 FQGNSA. The CDR3 region has the DNA TGTGCCAGCAGCCCAGTTGGTTTGGCGGAGGACACAGATACGCAGTATTTT. Its translation is CASSPVGLAEDTDTQYF.

This chain uses TRBV10-3 with TRBJ2-7; TRBD1 aligns across 12 bases. Germline V gene sequence: CDR1 ENHRY, CDR2 SYGVKD. The CDR3 runs 16 residues. With 6 bases clipped from V and 5 bases from J, the junction kept 11 bases outside the gene matches. CDR3 sequence (DNA): TGTGCCATCAGGGCGTCGGGGGGACAGGGGGCTGACGAGCAGTACTTC. This sequence encodes CAIRASGGQGADEQYF.

J is TRBJ2-1 and V is TRBV11-1, with a tentative D call TRBD2 (7 bases). The germline CDR1 and CDR2 sequences are SGHAT and FQDESV (reference sequence). V lost 2 bases and J 0 bases, leaving 23 bases between the germline ends. This CDR3 comprises 20 residues. The DNA for the CDR3 is TGTGCCAGCAGCTTATCTGGAGGGGGACTACTGCTCCGCTCCTACAATGAGCAGTTCTTC. Encoded protein: CASSLSGGGLLLRSYNEQFF.

V is TRBV30 and J is TRBJ2-3; D is uncertain. This CDR3 is built from 13 residues. Germline V gene sequence: CDR1 GTSNPN, CDR2 SVGIG (reference sequence). The germline V and J ends were trimmed by 1 base and 5 bases, with 10 bases remaining between them. The DNA of the CDR3 is TGTGCCTGGAGTGCCAATGAGTTAGATACGCAGTATTTT. It codes for CAWSANELDTQYF.

The chain joins TRBV4-1 to TRBJ2-7; unclear D gene. From germline, CDR1 is MGHRA and CDR2 YSYEKL. Trimming pared 0 bases from V and 3 bases from J, leaving 15 bases between. The CDR3 has 16 residues. The chain's CDR3 is CASSQDPPHSHYEQYF. The CDR3 coding sequence is TGCGCCAGCAGCCAAGATCCGCCACACTCTCACTACGAGCAGTACTTC.

This clonotype was found many times. The rearrangement joins TRBV5-5 to TRBJ2-5; D might be TRBD2 (6 bases). There are 15 residues in the CDR3. V lost 0 bases and J lost 5, with 14 bases in between. Looked up from germline, CDR1 is SGHKS and CDR2 is YYEKEE (reference sequence). CDR3 coding DNA: TGTGCCAGCAGCTTGGTCGGGGGAGGTTGGGAGACCCAGTACTTC. It codes for CASSLVGGGWETQYF.